This TCR beta chain is drawn from a study of blood T cell repertoires in COVID-19. The overall study: The analysed material was cDNA or gDNA that came from T cells, B-cell-depleted T cells, or PBMCs.

Per the original data handling: Amplifying reference gene primers gave estimates of nucleated cell counts. Produced via immunoSEQ multiplex PCR; TCRdb's table is partial and in-frame only. That table furnishes V, J and clone size, whereas the DNA furnished D and trimming. Of tens of thousands of clones detected, roughly 79% appear once; the ten largest clones hold more than 20%. The sequence came from a man in his 70s with acute or convalescent COVID-19. Sequencing used peripheral blood.

CDR3: CASTSLAGGTTYEQYF. The CDR3 DNA reads as TGTGCCAGCACCTCTTTAGCGGGAGGAACCACCTACGAGCAGTACTTC. The rearrangement links TRBV28 to TRBJ2-7, with 10 positions matching TRBD2. Trimming took 7 bases from V and 2 from J; bases not matched to a gene: 11. Germline values: CDR1 MDHEN, CDR2 SYDVKM. This CDR3 region has 16 residues. Looking up the rest from reference TRBV28 and TRBJ2-7 gives the full variable domain: DVKVTQSSRYLVKRTGEKVFLECVQDMDHENMFWYRQDPGLGLRLIYFSYDVKMKEKGDIPEGYSVSREKKERFSLILESASTNQTSMYLCASTSLAGGTTYEQYFGPGTRLTVT.